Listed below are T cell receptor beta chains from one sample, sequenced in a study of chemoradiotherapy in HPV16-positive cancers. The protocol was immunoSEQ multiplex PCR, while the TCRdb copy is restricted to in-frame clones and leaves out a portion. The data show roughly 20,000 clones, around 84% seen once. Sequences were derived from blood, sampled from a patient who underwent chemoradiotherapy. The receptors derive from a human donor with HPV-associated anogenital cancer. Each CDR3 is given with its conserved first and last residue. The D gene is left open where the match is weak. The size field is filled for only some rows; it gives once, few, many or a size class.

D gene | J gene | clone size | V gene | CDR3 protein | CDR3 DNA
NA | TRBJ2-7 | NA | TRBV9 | CASSVKDYEQYF | TGTGCCAGCAGCGTTAAGGACTACGAGCAGTACTTC
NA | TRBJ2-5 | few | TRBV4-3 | CASSQDVNFQETQYF | TGCGCCAGCAGCCAGGATGTAAACTTTCAAGAGACCCAGTACTTC
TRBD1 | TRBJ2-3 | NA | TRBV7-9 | CASTLILGGRTDTQYF | TGTGCCAGCACCCTAATCTTAGGGGGCCGGACAGATACGCAGTATTTT
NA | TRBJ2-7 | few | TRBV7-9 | CASTLTAEQPAYEQYF | TGTGCCAGCACCCTTACGGCGGAACAGCCTGCCTACGAGCAGTACTTC
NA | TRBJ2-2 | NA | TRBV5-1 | CASSFRPGNTGELFF | TGCGCCAGCAGCTTCCGTCCGGGTAACACCGGGGAGCTGTTTTTT
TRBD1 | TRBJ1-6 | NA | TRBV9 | CASSGSGDRNSPLHF | TGTGCCAGCAGCGGGTCCGGGGACAGAAATTCACCCCTCCACTTT
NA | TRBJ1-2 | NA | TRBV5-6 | CASSLGRRDYGYTF | TGTGCCAGCAGCTTGGGCAGGCGCGACTATGGCTACACCTTC
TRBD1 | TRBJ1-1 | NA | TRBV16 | CASSQRNRDRVGTEAFF | TGTGCCAGCAGCCAACGAAACCGGGACAGGGTAGGGACTGAAGCTTTCTTT
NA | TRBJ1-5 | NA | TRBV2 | CASSEGATGSQPQHF | TGTGCCAGCAGTGAAGGAGCAACAGGCAGTCAGCCCCAGCATTTT
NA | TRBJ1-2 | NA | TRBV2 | CASSGEFDGYTF | TGTGCCAGCAGTGGAGAGTTCGATGGCTACACCTTC
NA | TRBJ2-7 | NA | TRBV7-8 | CASSSLASYEQYF | TGTGCCAGCAGCTCCCTTGCGTCCTACGAGCAGTACTTC
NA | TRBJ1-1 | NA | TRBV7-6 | CASSLSGSQAEAFF | TGTGCCAGCAGCTTATCGGGTTCGCAAGCTGAAGCTTTCTTT
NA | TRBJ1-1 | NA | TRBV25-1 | CASSEYWQEGEAFF | TGTGCCAGCAGTGAATATTGGCAGGAAGGTGAAGCTTTCTTT
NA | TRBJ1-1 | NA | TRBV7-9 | CASTVNTEAFF | TGTGCCAGCACTGTGAACACTGAAGCTTTCTTT
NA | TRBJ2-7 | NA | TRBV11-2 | CASSSGTLYEQYF | TGTGCCAGCAGCTCCGGCACCCTCTACGAGCAGTACTTC
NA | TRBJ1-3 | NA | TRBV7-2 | CASSQWGTGNTIYF | TGTGCCAGCAGCCAGTGGGGTACTGGAAACACCATATATTTT
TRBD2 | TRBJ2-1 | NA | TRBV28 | CASSRLLAGEDNEQFF | TGTGCCAGCAGCCGACTACTAGCGGGGGAGGACAATGAGCAGTTCTTC
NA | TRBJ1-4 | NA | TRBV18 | CASSQGNEKLFF | TGTGCCAGCTCACAAGGGAACGAAAAACTGTTTTTT
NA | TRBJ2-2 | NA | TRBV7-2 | CASSLNSNTGELFF | TGTGCCAGCAGCTTAAATTCTAACACCGGGGAGCTGTTTTTT
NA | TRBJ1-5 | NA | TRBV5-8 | CASSPVYQPQHF | TGTGCCAGCAGCCCCGTATATCAGCCCCAGCATTTT
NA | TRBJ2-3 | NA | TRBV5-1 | CASSYYTPTGDTQYF | TGCGCCAGCAGCTACTATACGCCGACTGGGGATACGCAGTATTTT
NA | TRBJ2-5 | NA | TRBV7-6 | CASSSYRETQYF | TGTGCCAGCAGCTCCTATCGAGAGACCCAGTACTTC
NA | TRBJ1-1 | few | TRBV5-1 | CASSLSRDASNGAFF | TGCGCCAGCAGCTTAAGTCGGGACGCTTCAAACGGGGCTTTCTTT
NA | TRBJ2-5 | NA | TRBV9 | CASSGNRDETQYF | TGTGCCAGCAGCGGCAACAGGGACGAGACCCAGTACTTC
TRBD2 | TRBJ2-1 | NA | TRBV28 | CASRDGLVRDEQFF | TGTGCCAGCAGGGACGGACTAGTTCGCGATGAGCAGTTCTTC
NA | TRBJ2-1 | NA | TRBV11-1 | CASTEGQSVDEQFF | TGTGCCAGCACCGAAGGGCAGTCGGTCGATGAGCAGTTCTTC
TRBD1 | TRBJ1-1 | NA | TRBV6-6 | CAVQLTGMNTEAFF | TGTGCCGTCCAGTTGACAGGGATGAACACTGAAGCTTTCTTT
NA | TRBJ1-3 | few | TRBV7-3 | CASSLSGGFSGNTIYF | TGTGCCAGCAGCTTATCTGGGGGGTTCTCTGGAAACACCATATATTTT
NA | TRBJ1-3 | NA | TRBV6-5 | CASSSGRHSGNTIYF | TGTGCCAGCAGTTCAGGGCGGCACTCTGGAAACACCATATATTTT
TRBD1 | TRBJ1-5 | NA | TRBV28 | CASTTETGGFQPQHF | TGTGCCAGCACAACCGAGACAGGGGGGTTTCAGCCCCAGCATTTT
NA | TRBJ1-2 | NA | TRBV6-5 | CASTKGWGGRGYTF | TGTGCCAGCACGAAGGGCTGGGGGGGGAGGGGCTACACCTTC
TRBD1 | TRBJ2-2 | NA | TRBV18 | CASSPRGQGAIGELFF | TGTGCCAGCTCACCACGAGGACAGGGGGCTATCGGGGAGCTGTTTTTT
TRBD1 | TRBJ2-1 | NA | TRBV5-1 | CASSAGTGYNEQFF | TGCGCCAGCAGCGCGGGGACAGGTTACAATGAGCAGTTCTTC
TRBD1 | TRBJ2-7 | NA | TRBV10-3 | CAISEFGLDGTGDYEQYF | TGTGCCATCAGTGAATTCGGGTTGGATGGGACAGGGGATTACGAGCAGTACTTC
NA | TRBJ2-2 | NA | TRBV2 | CASALHTGELFF | TGTGCCAGCGCTCTGCATACCGGGGAGCTGTTTTTT
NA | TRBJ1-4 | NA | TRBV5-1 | CASSLGTADEKLFF | TGCGCCAGCAGCTTGGGCACAGCCGATGAAAAACTGTTTTTT